This is a list of T cell receptor beta chains from one sample in a study of blood T cell repertoires in COVID-19. Sequencing used immunoSEQ multiplex PCR; TCRdb keeps in-frame clones, though not all of them. The sample carries about 150,000 clones, approximately 80% recorded once. Sequenced material: peripheral blood. These receptors came from a woman aged 60-75 years with acute or convalescent COVID-19. The CDR3 runs from the conserved cysteine through the conserved F or W. D genes are given only for firm matches. Clone size is shown for a subset of rows, as once, few, many or a class of expanded clone.

D gene	clone size	V gene	J gene	CDR3 DNA	CDR3 protein
NA	NA	TRBV4-2	TRBJ2-1	TGTGCCAGCAGCCTCGGACAGTCCTACAATGAGCAGTTCTTC	CASSLGQSYNEQFF
TRBD1	NA	TRBV19	TRBJ1-1	TGTGCCAGTAGCCAAGGACAGGGTGGCACTGAAGCTTTCTTT	CASSQGQGGTEAFF
TRBD2	NA	TRBV14	TRBJ2-3	TGTGCCAGCAGCCAAGGGACTAGCGGGGGGGCTTACACAGATACGCAGTATTTT	CASSQGTSGGAYTDTQYF
NA	NA	TRBV6-5	TRBJ1-2	TGTGCCAGCAGAGGGACTCGGATCAATGGCTACACCTTC	CASRGTRINGYTF
TRBD2	once	TRBV6-5	TRBJ2-3	TGTGCCAGCAGCGTTAGCGGGGGGGCCGCAGATACGCAGTATTTT	CASSVSGGAADTQYF
TRBD1	NA	TRBV7-3	TRBJ1-1	TGTGCCAGCAGCCTGACAGGGGGCACTGAAGCTTTCTTT	CASSLTGGTEAFF
TRBD2	NA	TRBV15	TRBJ2-3	TGTGCCACCAGCAGAGGTAGTGCGGGGGGGGAAGATACGCAGTATTTT	CATSRGSAGGEDTQYF
NA	NA	TRBV7-9	TRBJ1-2	TGTGCCAGCACCCCTGATCGCGCTAACTATGGCTACACCTTC	CASTPDRANYGYTF
TRBD1	NA	TRBV24-1	TRBJ2-1	TGTGCCACCAGTGACCTCCGGGACAGGGGTAAGAATGAGCAGTTCTTC	CATSDLRDRGKNEQFF
TRBD1	NA	TRBV7-9	TRBJ1-2	TGTGCCAGCAGCGACCGGACAGGGCCCCATGGCTACACCTTC	CASSDRTGPHGYTF
TRBD1	NA	TRBV7-9	TRBJ1-5	TGTGCCAGCAGCTCAACCGGGACAGGAGATCAGCCCCAGCATTTT	CASSSTGTGDQPQHF
NA	NA	TRBV9	TRBJ1-6	TGTGCCAGCAGCGAAGGGGTGAGGCCCTATAATTCACCCCTCCACTTT	CASSEGVRPYNSPLHF
NA	NA	TRBV11-2	TRBJ1-3	TGTGCCAGCAGCTCACAACGTAACACCATATATTTT	CASSSQRNTIYF
NA	NA	TRBV6-5	TRBJ2-5	TGTGCCAGCAGTTACGGTTTAACAGGGCGGCAGACCCAGTACTTC	CASSYGLTGRQTQYF
NA	NA	TRBV10-1	TRBJ1-4	TGCGCCAGCAGTGGAGTCGAGGAAAAACTGTTTTTT	CASSGVEEKLFF
NA	NA	TRBV19	TRBJ1-2	TGTGCCAGTAGTATCAGGCAGCTGGGCTATGGCTACACCTTC	CASSIRQLGYGYTF
NA	NA	TRBV28	TRBJ1-2	TGTGCCAGCAGTTTTCAGGGTTATGGCTACACCTTC	CASSFQGYGYTF
TRBD1	once	TRBV7-6	TRBJ1-1	TGTGCCAGCGCTGGGACAGGGAACACTGAAGCTTTCTTT	CASAGTGNTEAFF
NA	NA	TRBV6-5	TRBJ2-1	TGTGCCAGCAGTTACTCGAGAAAGGTCAGGGCAACTGAGCAGTTCTTC	CASSYSRKVRATEQFF
TRBD1	NA	TRBV19	TRBJ1-1	TGTGCCAGTAGTATAGGACAGGGGGCACACAACACTGAAGCTTTCTTT	CASSIGQGAHNTEAFF
NA	NA	TRBV23-1	TRBJ2-3	TGCGCCAGCAGTCCTGATCGGAGGGATACGCAGTATTTT	CASSPDRRDTQYF
NA	NA	TRBV12-5	TRBJ2-3	TGTGCTAGTGGTTTGAGGGGGGGCCGCACAGATACGCAGTATTTT	CASGLRGGRTDTQYF
NA	NA	TRBV7-2	TRBJ1-1	TGTGCCAGCAGCTTAGGTCAGATGAACACTGAAGCTTTCTTT	CASSLGQMNTEAFF
NA	NA	TRBV6-5	TRBJ2-7	TGTGCCAGCAGTTTCGGAGTAGACTACGAGCAGTACTTC	CASSFGVDYEQYF
NA	NA	TRBV7-2	TRBJ2-3	TGTGCCAGCAGCCTAATCCCCCGCCCGACAGATACGCAGTATTTT	CASSLIPRPTDTQYF
TRBD1	NA	TRBV29-1	TRBJ2-5	TGCAGCGTTGAGAATAACAGGGGAGAGACCCAGTACTTC	CSVENNRGETQYF
TRBD1	few	TRBV9	TRBJ1-5	TGTGCCAGCAGCGGGGACAGCTATCAGCCCCAGCATTTT	CASSGDSYQPQHF
TRBD2	few	TRBV9	TRBJ2-5	TGTGCCAGCAGCGTTAGCGGGGGATTTGAGACCCAGTACTTC	CASSVSGGFETQYF